This T cell receptor beta chain was sequenced for a study of blood T cell repertoires in COVID-19. The method was immunoSEQ multiplex PCR; TCRdb's version includes in-frame clones alone and lacks a portion of them. Of 250,000 to 350,000 clones listed, around 90% are singletons. V lost 8 bases, J lost 4 bases, and 9 bases stayed unmatched. The CDR3 has 14 amino acids. CDR1 and CDR2 (germline): MGHDK, SYGVNS. Sequencing was performed on peripheral blood. The clonotype was recovered from a woman aged 50 to 65 who had recovered from COVID-19. J is TRBJ1-1 and V is TRBV25-1; 8 bases align to TRBD1. CDR3 DNA: TGTGCCAGCGCTTTAAACACAGGGGGCACTGAAGCTTTCTTT. The encoded protein is CASALNTGGTEAFF.